The rows below give T cell receptor beta chains drawn from one sample of a study of a mutant IDH1 vaccine in newly diagnosed glioma. The protocol was immunoSEQ multiplex PCR, while the TCRdb copy is restricted to in-frame clones and leaves out a portion. The table records around 33,000 clones, approximately 90% of them present only once. Their recognized antigens are unknown. Source: PBMCs, taken from a glioma patient whose treatment included an IDH1 peptide vaccine. Source of these receptors: a woman in her twenties or thirties with glioma. CDR3s include the opening cysteine and the closing phenylalanine or tryptophan. The D gene is left open where the match is weak. Expanded clones get a size class; other rows say once, few or many, or leave the size out.

. TRBJ2-6 . TRBV19 CASSQLGTLLSGANVLTF TGTGCCAGTAGCCAACTTGGGACCTTGCTCTCTGGGGCCAACGTCCTGACTTTC
TRBD1 TRBJ1-6 . TRBV6-5 CASSYSLGQGYSPLHF TGTGCCAGCAGTTACTCGCTGGGACAGGGCTACTCACCCCTCCACTTT
. TRBJ2-4 . TRBV5-6 CASSQGAAGFKNIQYF TGTGCCAGCAGCCAAGGAGCAGCGGGCTTTAAAAACATTCAGTACTTC
. TRBJ1-6 . TRBV25-1 CASSQDGLTLHF TGTGCCAGCAGTCAGGACGGGCTCACCCTCCACTTT
. TRBJ1-4 . TRBV7-9 CASSIQTGLGEKLFF TGTGCCAGCAGCATCCAGACAGGACTAGGGGAAAAACTGTTTTTT
TRBD1 TRBJ1-2 . TRBV25-1 CASSEGQGGFTTGGYTF TGTGCCAGCAGTGAGGGACAGGGAGGTTTCACGACAGGAGGCTACACCTTC
. TRBJ2-7 . TRBV7-9 CASSFGGSTPSYEQYF TGTGCCAGCAGCTTCGGAGGGTCGACTCCATCCTACGAGCAGTACTTC
. TRBJ1-1 . TRBV4-2 CASSQDGTMNTEAFF TGTGCCAGCAGCCAAGATGGGACAATGAACACTGAAGCTTTCTTT
TRBD1 TRBJ2-5 . TRBV9 CASSVGTASQETQYF TGTGCCAGCAGCGTTGGGACAGCCAGCCAAGAGACCCAGTACTTC
. TRBJ1-4 . TRBV5-6 CASSSKGGVREKLFF TGTGCCAGCAGCTCCAAAGGGGGGGTTCGGGAAAAACTGTTTTTT
. TRBJ2-2 . TRBV19 CASSIAPYRGAIGELFF TGTGCCAGTAGTATAGCCCCCTATCGCGGAGCGATCGGGGAGCTGTTTTTT
. TRBJ2-1 . TRBV7-7 CASSRDFDNEQFF TGTGCCAGCAGCCGGGACTTTGACAATGAGCAGTTCTTC
. TRBJ2-2 . TRBV7-2 CASSSPRGKVAGELFF TGTGCCAGCAGCTCGCCCAGGGGAAAGGTCGCCGGGGAGCTGTTTTTT
. TRBJ1-2 . TRBV2 CASSGSAGYGYTF TGTGCCAGCAGTGGATCGGCGGGCTATGGCTACACCTTC
. TRBJ2-1 . TRBV4-2 CASSHDGMGYTGNEQFF TGTGCCAGCAGCCATGATGGGATGGGGTACACGGGCAATGAGCAGTTCTTC
TRBD1 TRBJ1-3 . TRBV19 CASSTTGVGNTIYF TGTGCCAGTAGTACGACAGGGGTTGGAAACACCATATATTTT
TRBD1 TRBJ1-4 . TRBV10-3 CAISPEQGAREKLFF TGTGCCATCAGTCCCGAGCAGGGGGCGAGGGAAAAACTGTTTTTT
TRBD1 TRBJ1-5 . TRBV30 CAWSWGQGFQPQHF TGTGCCTGGAGTTGGGGACAGGGCTTTCAGCCCCAGCATTTT
. TRBJ1-2 . TRBV9 CASSLIGGVGGYTF TGTGCCAGCAGCCTAATAGGGGGTGTTGGTGGCTACACCTTC
TRBD1 TRBJ2-1 few TRBV30 CAWGAGTGVNEQFF TGTGCCTGGGGAGCCGGGACAGGGGTCAATGAGCAGTTCTTC
TRBD2 TRBJ2-1 . TRBV5-4 CASSFGGAFNEQFF TGTGCCAGCAGCTTCGGGGGGGCCTTCAATGAGCAGTTCTTC
. TRBJ2-7 . TRBV25-1 CASSETDHYEQYF TGTGCCAGCAGCGAAACGGACCACTACGAGCAGTACTTC
. TRBJ2-7 . TRBV23-1 CASPGPEGGEQYF TGCGCCAGCCCGGGGCCGGAGGGCGGGGAGCAGTACTTC
. TRBJ1-4 . TRBV7-9 CAGGPRDEKLFF TGTGCCGGGGGACCGAGGGATGAAAAACTGTTTTTT
. TRBJ2-5 . TRBV5-4 CASSRSQETQYF TGTGCCAGCAGCCGGTCCCAAGAGACCCAGTACTTC
TRBD1 TRBJ2-7 . TRBV4-1 CASSQDGGQGLYYEQYF TGCGCCAGCAGCCAAGATGGGGGACAGGGCCTTTACTACGAGCAGTACTTC
. TRBJ1-2 . TRBV5-4 CASSLSSYTF TGTGCCAGCAGCTTGAGTAGCTACACCTTC
. TRBJ2-2 . TRBV10-1 CASSGGSDSTGELFF TGCGCCAGCAGCGGAGGGTCAGATTCGACCGGGGAGCTGTTTTTT
. TRBJ2-3 . TRBV28 CASNPAGGADTQYF TGTGCCAGCAATCCCGCCGGGGGCGCAGATACGCAGTATTTT
. TRBJ2-7 . TRBV5-1 CASRKDWDSTYEQYF TGCGCCAGTAGAAAGGACTGGGACTCCACCTACGAGCAGTACTTC
TRBD1 TRBJ1-1 . TRBV30 CAWSGQGTEAFF TGTGCCTGGAGTGGACAGGGCACTGAAGCTTTCTTT
. TRBJ1-5 . TRBV6-1 CASSGPAEVQPQHF TGTGCCAGCTCCGGACCCGCAGAGGTACAGCCCCAGCATTTT
TRBD2 TRBJ2-5 once TRBV2 CASSEGLAGRETQYF TGTGCCAGCAGTGAGGGACTAGCGGGGCGGGAGACCCAGTACTTC
. TRBJ2-3 . TRBV6-1 CASSEADSDTQYF TGTGCCAGCAGTGAAGCTGACTCAGATACGCAGTATTTT
TRBD1 TRBJ1-1 . TRBV7-6 CASSFTGGTEAFF TGTGCCAGCAGCTTTACAGGGGGCACTGAAGCTTTCTTT
. TRBJ2-2 . TRBV5-1 CASSLGSPTNTGELFF TGCGCCAGCAGCTTGGGTAGTCCAACGAACACCGGGGAGCTGTTTTTT
. TRBJ1-6 . TRBV5-5 CASSFPEGDSPLHF TGTGCCAGCAGCTTCCCCGAGGGGGATTCACCCCTCCACTTT